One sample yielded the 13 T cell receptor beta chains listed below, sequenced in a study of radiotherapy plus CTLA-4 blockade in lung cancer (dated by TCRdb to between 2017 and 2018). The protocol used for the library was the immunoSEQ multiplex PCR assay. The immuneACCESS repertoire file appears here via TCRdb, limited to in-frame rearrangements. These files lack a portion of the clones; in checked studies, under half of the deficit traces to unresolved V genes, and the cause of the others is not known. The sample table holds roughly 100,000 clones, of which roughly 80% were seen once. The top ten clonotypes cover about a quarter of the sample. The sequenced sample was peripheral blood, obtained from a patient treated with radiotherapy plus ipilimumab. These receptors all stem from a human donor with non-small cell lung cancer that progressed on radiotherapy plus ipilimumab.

The CDR3 here is CASSLNANTGELFF. CDR3 DNA: TGTGCCAGCAGCTTAAACGCGAACACCGGGGAGCTGTTTTTT. The chain couples TRBV11-3 to TRBJ2-2; no clear D gene. V dropped 2 bases and J dropped 0 bases, with 4 bases sitting between them. The CDR3 loop spans 14 amino acids. CDR1 and CDR2 from the germline V gene are SGHNT and YENEEA.

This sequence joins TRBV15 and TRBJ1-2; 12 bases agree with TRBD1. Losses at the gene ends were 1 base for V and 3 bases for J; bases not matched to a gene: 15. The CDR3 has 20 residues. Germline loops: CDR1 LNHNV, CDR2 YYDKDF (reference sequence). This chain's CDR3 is CATSRGPHMGQGAMDYGYTF. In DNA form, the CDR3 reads TGTGCCACCAGCAGAGGTCCCCATATGGGACAGGGGGCTATGGACTATGGCTACACCTTC.

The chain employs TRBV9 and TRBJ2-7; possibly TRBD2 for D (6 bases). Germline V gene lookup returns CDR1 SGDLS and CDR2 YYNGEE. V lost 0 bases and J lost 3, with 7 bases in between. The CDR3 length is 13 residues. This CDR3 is CASSVGLDYEQYF. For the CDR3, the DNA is TGTGCCAGCAGCGTAGGACTAGACTACGAGCAGTACTTC.

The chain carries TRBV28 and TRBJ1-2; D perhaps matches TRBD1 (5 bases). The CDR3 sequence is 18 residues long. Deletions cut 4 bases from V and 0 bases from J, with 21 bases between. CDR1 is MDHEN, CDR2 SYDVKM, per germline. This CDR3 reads CASSSRRFDSGANYGYTF. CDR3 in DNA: TGTGCCAGCAGTTCCAGACGATTCGACAGCGGAGCTAACTATGGCTACACCTTC.

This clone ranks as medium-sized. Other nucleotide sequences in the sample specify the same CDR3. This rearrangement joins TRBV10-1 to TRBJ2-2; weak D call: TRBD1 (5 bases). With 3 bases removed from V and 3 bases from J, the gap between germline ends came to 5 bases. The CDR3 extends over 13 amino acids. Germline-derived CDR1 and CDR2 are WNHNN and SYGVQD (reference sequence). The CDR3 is CASSDRDTGELFF. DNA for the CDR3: TGCGCCAGCAGTGACAGGGACACCGGGGAGCTGTTTTTT.

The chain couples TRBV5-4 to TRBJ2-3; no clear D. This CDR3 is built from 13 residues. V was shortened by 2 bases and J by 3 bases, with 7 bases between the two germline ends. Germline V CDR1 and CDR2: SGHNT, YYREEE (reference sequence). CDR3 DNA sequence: TGTGCCAGCAGCTTAGATAGGACAGATACGCAGTATTTT. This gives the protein CASSLDRTDTQYF.

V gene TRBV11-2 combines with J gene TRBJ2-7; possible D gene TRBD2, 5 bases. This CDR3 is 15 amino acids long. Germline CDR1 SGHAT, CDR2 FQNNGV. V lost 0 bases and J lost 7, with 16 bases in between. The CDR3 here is CASSLEVSLPGEQYF. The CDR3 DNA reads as TGTGCCAGCAGCTTAGAGGTCTCACTGCCGGGAGAGCAGTACTTC.

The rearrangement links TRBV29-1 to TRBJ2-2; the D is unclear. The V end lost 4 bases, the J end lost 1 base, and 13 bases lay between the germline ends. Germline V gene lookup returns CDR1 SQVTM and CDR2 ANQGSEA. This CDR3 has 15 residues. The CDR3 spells CSVVSSSGNTGELFF. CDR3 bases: TGCAGCGTTGTTTCGAGTTCTGGGAACACCGGGGAGCTGTTTTTT.

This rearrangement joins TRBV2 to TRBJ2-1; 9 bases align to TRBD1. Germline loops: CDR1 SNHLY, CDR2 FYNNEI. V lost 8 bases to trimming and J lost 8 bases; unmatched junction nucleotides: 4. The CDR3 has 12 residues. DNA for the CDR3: TGTGCCAGCCGGACAGGGGTTGATGAGCAGTTCTTC. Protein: CASRTGVDEQFF.

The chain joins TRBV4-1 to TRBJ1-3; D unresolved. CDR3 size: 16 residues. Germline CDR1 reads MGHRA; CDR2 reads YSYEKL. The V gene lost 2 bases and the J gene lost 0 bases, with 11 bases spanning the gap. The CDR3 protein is CASSQTTTSSGNTIYF. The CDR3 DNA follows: TGCGCCAGCAGCCAAACAACAACTAGCTCTGGAAACACCATATATTTT.

The CDR3 nucleotides read TGTGCCAGCAGCTTGGACAGGGGATGGGAGCTGTTTTTT. Its protein is CASSLDRGWELFF. V usage is TRBV5-6 and J usage is TRBJ2-2; TRBD1 aligns across 7 bases. The CDR3 has 13 residues. Germline assignment: CDR1 SGHDT and CDR2 YYEEEE. Germline trimming cut 0 bases from V and 9 bases from J; bases unmatched to any gene: 2.

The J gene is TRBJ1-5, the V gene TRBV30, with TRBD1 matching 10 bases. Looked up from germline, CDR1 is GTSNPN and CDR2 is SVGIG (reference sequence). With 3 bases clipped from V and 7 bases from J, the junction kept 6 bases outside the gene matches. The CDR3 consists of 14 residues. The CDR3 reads CAWSATGGVQPQHF. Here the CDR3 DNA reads TGTGCCTGGAGCGCGACAGGGGGCGTGCAGCCCCAGCATTTT.

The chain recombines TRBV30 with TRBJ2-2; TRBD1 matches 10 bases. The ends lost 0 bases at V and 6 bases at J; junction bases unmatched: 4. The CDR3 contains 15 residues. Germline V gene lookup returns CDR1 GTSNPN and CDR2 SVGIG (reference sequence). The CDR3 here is CAWSVSDRGAGELFF. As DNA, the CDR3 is TGTGCCTGGAGTGTGTCGGACAGGGGGGCCGGGGAGCTGTTTTTT.